This T cell receptor (beta chain) was recorded in a study of synovial regulatory T cells in juvenile arthritis. Study overall: A few patients were therapy-naive; over five received methotrexate alone. Points from the study as a whole: CDR3 overlap with synovial Tregs was higher for iaTregs than other blood Tregs. Compared with other blood Treg cells, inflammation-associated Treg cells had reduced TCR diversity.

Donors were about a dozen juvenile idiopathic arthritis patients with active disease. TCRdb's table, derived via immunoSEQ multiplex PCR, lists solely in-frame clones and lacks some. The table counts around 6,400 clones; roughly 0.62% lies in the top ten. Turning to this clone: Its antigen is still unknown.

Sequencing used Treg cells from blood. Noted subset: remaining (HLA-DR-negative) circulating blood Treg cells. This TCR was recovered from a donor younger than 30 with juvenile idiopathic arthritis.

CDR3 in amino acids: CASSFSGYNEQFF. The chain carries TRBV5-1 and TRBJ2-1; the TRBD2 assignment by TCRdb is unverifiable without DNA. The CDR3 has 13 residues. No DNA appears here. Germline V CDR1 and CDR2: SGHRS, YFSETQ.